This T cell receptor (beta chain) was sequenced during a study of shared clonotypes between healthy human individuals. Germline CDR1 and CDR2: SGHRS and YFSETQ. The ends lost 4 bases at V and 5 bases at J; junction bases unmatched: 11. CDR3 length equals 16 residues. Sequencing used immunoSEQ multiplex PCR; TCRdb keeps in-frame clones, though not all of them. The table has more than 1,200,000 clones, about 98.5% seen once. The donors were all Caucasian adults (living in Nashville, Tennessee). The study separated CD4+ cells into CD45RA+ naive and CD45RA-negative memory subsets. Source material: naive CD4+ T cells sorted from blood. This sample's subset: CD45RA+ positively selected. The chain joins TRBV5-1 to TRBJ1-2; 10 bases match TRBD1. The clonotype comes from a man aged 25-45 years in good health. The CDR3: CASSPEGQGSGYGYTF. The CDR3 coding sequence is TGCGCCAGCAGCCCGGAGGGACAGGGGTCGGGGTATGGCTACACCTTC.